The rows below give T cell receptor beta chains drawn from one sample of a study of T cells in Graves' hyperthyroidism and ophthalmopathy. Via MiXCR, TCRdb re-called the multiplex PCR reads, giving one row per CDR3 protein. The profile shows 350,000 to 400,000 distinct CDR3 sequences, over 11% of them singletons. The material sequenced was blood. The source of these receptors is a woman between 55 and 75 years old with Graves' hyperthyroidism. Each CDR3 is given with its conserved first and last residue. A D gene is named only where the DNA matches it firmly. The size entry is marked missing in some rows and otherwise reads once, few, many or a size class.

j_gene,d_gene,v_gene,abundance,CDR3nt,CDR3aa
TRBJ2-3,.,TRBV3-1,many,TGTGCCAGCAGCCAACCATGGCGGACAGATACGCAGTATTTT,CASSQPWRTDTQYF
TRBJ1-5,.,TRBV19,few,TGTGCCAGTAGTGGCCAGCATCAGCCCCAGCATTTT,CASSGQHQPQHF
TRBJ2-6,.,TRBV5-1,few,TGCGCCAGCAGCTTGTCGGGGGCCGCTGGGGCCAACGTCCTGACTTTC,CASSLSGAAGANVLTF
TRBJ2-3,.,TRBV7-2,many,TGTGCCAGCAGCTTAACTCTGGGGGCAGATACGCAGTATTTT,CASSLTLGADTQYF
TRBJ2-1,TRBD2,TRBV10-3,many,TGTGCCATCAGATCCCGACTAGCGGGAGTCGGCAATGAGCAGTTCTTC,CAIRSRLAGVGNEQFF
TRBJ1-3,.,TRBV7-9,.,TGTGCCAGCACCGAACCCAGGAGCTCTGGAAACACCATATATTTT,CASTEPRSSGNTIYF
TRBJ2-7,.,TRBV5-1,few,TGCGCCAGCAGTCTCGCGCCTCAAACCTACGAGCAGTACTTC,CASSLAPQTYEQYF
TRBJ2-1,.,TRBV7-6,.,TGTGCCAGCAGCTTAGTTTACGGGAGCTCCTACAATGAGCAGTTCTTC,CASSLVYGSSYNEQFF
TRBJ2-5,TRBD2,TRBV2,.,TGTGCCAGCACTTCACTAGCGTATCAAGAGACCCAGTACTTC,CASTSLAYQETQYF
TRBJ1-2,TRBD1,TRBV18,many,TGTGCCAGCTCACGAGGACAGGGTGCGGGCTACACCTTC,CASSRGQGAGYTF
TRBJ2-3,TRBD2,TRBV7-9,.,TGTGCCAGCAGAAAACTAGCGGGAACAGATACGCAGTATTTT,CASRKLAGTDTQYF
TRBJ1-2,TRBD1,TRBV27,many,TGTGCCAGCAGTAGAGGACAGGGACGCTATGGCTACACCTTC,CASSRGQGRYGYTF
TRBJ1-4,TRBD1,TRBV30,.,TGTGCCTGGAAGGCCCTCCCAGGGGGGGGAAAACTGTTTTTT,CAWKALPGGGKLFF
TRBJ2-1,.,TRBV20-1,many,TGCAGTGCTAGAGGGGCGAGGGGCCCCGTATCCGAGCAGTTCTTC,CSARGARGPVSEQFF
TRBJ1-2,TRBD1,TRBV27,many,TGTGCCAGCAGTGGACAGGGATCTAACTATGGCTACACCTTC,CASSGQGSNYGYTF
TRBJ2-3,.,TRBV29-1,many,TGCAGCGTTGCGACGGTTAGCACAGATACGCAGTATTTT,CSVATVSTDTQYF
TRBJ2-3,.,TRBV11-2,many,TGTGCCAGCAGCCCCCTCTCCGGGGTAATGGCGCAGTATTTT,CASSPLSGVMAQYF
TRBJ2-3,TRBD2,TRBV27,many,TGTGCCAGCAGCCCCTCGGGACTAGCGGGAGAAGGTACAGATACGCAGTATTTT,CASSPSGLAGEGTDTQYF
TRBJ1-5,TRBD1,TRBV19,many,TGTGCCAGCAGCCGAACAGGGGATCAGCCCCAGCATTTT,CASSRTGDQPQHF
TRBJ2-3,.,TRBV6-1,few,TGTGCCAGCACCCCGGGCGGTAGCACAGATACGCAGTATTTT,CASTPGGSTDTQYF
TRBJ1-2,.,TRBV10-2,.,TGCGCCAGCAGGACAGATTACTATGGCTACACCTTC,CASRTDYYGYTF
TRBJ2-1,TRBD1,TRBV27,many,TGTGCCAGCAGTTTACCAACTCCCGGGACAGGGTTTAGACCCTACAATGAGCAGTTCTTC,CASSLPTPGTGFRPYNEQFF
TRBJ1-5,TRBD1,TRBV7-9,.,TGTGCCAGCAGCCCCGGACAGGGTTTCAAGGAGCCCCAGCATTTT,CASSPGQGFKEPQHF
TRBJ1-1,.,TRBV18,few,TGTGCCAGCTCACTCGGCTCACGGCATAACACTGAAGCTTTCTTT,CASSLGSRHNTEAFF
TRBJ2-7,.,TRBV3-1,many,TGTGCCAGCAGCCAAGAAGGCATCTACGAGCAGTACTTC,CASSQEGIYEQYF
TRBJ1-5,.,TRBV2,few,TGTGCCAGCAGTGCTCAGTTAAATCAGCCCCAGCATTTT,CASSAQLNQPQHF
TRBJ1-1,.,TRBV12-3/TRBV12-4,many,TGTGCCAGCAGTTGGGGACGGAACACTGAAGCTTTCTTT,CASSWGRNTEAFF
TRBJ1-1,.,TRBV7-6,few,TGTGCCAGCAGCCCGACCTCGAGTATGAACACTGAAGCTTTCTTT,CASSPTSSMNTEAFF
TRBJ2-3,.,TRBV5-1,many,TGCGCCAGCAGCTTGGCTCAGGGGAGGCCCACAGATACGCAGTATTTT,CASSLAQGRPTDTQYF
TRBJ2-5,.,TRBV2,many,TGTGCCAGCAACAAGGGACGGTGGTTGGGAGAGACCCAGTACTTC,CASNKGRWLGETQYF
TRBJ2-7,.,TRBV12-3/TRBV12-4,many,TGTGCCAGCAGTCCCTATTCCCCAGGCAAATTTGGGTACGAGCAGTACTTC,CASSPYSPGKFGYEQYF